This T cell receptor (beta chain) was sequenced for a study of blood T cell repertoires in COVID-19. Across the whole study: Samples representing acute and convalescent COVID-19 were sourced from the United States, Italy and Spain. From T cells, B-cell-depleted T cells, or PBMCs came the material, which was cDNA or gDNA.

Trimming removed 2 bases at V and 4 bases at J, with 15 bases between. CDR1 and CDR2 from the germline V gene are MNHEY and SVGEGT. This CDR3 comprises 15 residues. Original methodology: Researchers report that nucleated cell counts were estimated from reference gene primer amplification. Sequenced by immunoSEQ multiplex PCR; TCRdb stores in-frame clones only, minus some. D and trimming were read from the DNA, whereas the V and J calls and clone size are those reported in that table. This sample has around 100,000 clones, with 60% to 80% found just once. This receptor was identified in a man in his fifties or sixties with active or convalescent COVID-19. The rearrangement uses TRBV6-2 or TRBV6-3 and TRBJ2-7, with a possible D match to TRBD1 (5 bases). Sequencing was performed on peripheral blood. CDR3 DNA sequence: TGTGCCAGCAGTTACACCCAGGGCAACCGGTACGAGCAGTACTTC. This translates into CASSYTQGNRYEQYF.